This T cell receptor (beta chain) was identified during a study of control samples from healthy donors and cancer patients. V shed 1 base and J 1 base; nucleotides not matched to a gene: 7. Germline loops: CDR1 SGHRS, CDR2 YFSETQ. The CDR3 is 16 amino acids. Some clones are missing from TCRdb's copy, which holds only in-frame ones; the method was immunoSEQ multiplex PCR. The table records over 150,000 clones, roughly 94% of them present only once. This receptor was obtained from a woman aged 18-29 years in good health. Sequencing was performed on blood. The chain links TRBV5-1 to TRBJ2-7, with 8 bases lining up with TRBD1. CDR3 sequence (DNA): TGCGCCAGCAGCTTGTTCCGACAGGGGATGTCCTACGAGCAGTACTTC. It yields the protein CASSLFRQGMSYEQYF.